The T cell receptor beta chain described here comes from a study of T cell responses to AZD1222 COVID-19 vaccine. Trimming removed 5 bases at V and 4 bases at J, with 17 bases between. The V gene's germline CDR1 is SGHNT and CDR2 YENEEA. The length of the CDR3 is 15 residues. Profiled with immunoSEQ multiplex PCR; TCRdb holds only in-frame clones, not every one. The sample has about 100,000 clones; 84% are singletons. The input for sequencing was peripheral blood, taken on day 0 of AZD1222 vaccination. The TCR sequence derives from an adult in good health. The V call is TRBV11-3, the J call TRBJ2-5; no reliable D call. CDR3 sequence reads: CASSLPARLPETQYF. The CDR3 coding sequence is TGTGCCAGCAGCCTCCCCGCACGTCTCCCAGAGACCCAGTACTTC.